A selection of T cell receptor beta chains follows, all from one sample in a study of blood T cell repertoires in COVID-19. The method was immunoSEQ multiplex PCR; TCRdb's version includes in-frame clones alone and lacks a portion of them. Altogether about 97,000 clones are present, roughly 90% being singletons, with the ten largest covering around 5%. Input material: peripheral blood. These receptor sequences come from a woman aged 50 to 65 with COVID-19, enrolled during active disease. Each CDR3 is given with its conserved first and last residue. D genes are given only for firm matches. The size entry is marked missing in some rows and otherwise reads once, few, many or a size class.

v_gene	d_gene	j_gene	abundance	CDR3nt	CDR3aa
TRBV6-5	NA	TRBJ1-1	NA	TGTGCCAGCACCGACAGTATGAACACTGAAGCTTTCTTT	CASTDSMNTEAFF
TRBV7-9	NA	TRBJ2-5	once	TGTGCCAGCTGTAGAGGAATCCAAGAGACCCAGTACTTC	CASCRGIQETQYF
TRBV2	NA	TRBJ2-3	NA	TGTGCCAGCAGCCCACTAGCCGGAGATACGCAGTATTTT	CASSPLAGDTQYF
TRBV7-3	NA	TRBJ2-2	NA	TGTGCCAGCAGCACATCAGGGGCGAACACCGGGGAGCTGTTTTTT	CASSTSGANTGELFF
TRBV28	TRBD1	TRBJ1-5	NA	TGTGCCAGCCAGGGGGAAGGCAATCAGCCCCAGCATTTT	CASQGEGNQPQHF
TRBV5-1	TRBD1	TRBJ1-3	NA	TGCGCCAGCAGCTTACGACAGGGGACTTCTGGAAACACCATATATTTT	CASSLRQGTSGNTIYF
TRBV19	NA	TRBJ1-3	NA	TGTGCCAGTACCCAGGCCGGGATGGGGAACACCATATATTTT	CASTQAGMGNTIYF
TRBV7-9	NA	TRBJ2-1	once	TGTGCCAGCAGCTTTGTTACAGCCGACAATGAGCAGTTCTTC	CASSFVTADNEQFF
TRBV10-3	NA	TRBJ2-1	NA	TGTGCCATCAGTGAGACAGGGGAGGCTGAGCAGTTCTTC	CAISETGEAEQFF
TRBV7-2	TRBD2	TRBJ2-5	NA	TGTGCCAGCAGCTCGAACGGACTAGCGGTGAGAGAGACCCAGTACTTC	CASSSNGLAVRETQYF